A selection of T cell receptor beta chains follows, all from one sample in a study of Graves' ophthalmopathy and Graves' hyperthyroidism. TCRdb re-called the multiplex PCR reads through MiXCR, storing one row per CDR3 protein. The sample lists over 45,000 distinct CDR3 sequences; 50% were seen once. Sequences were obtained from peripheral blood. The receptor set was obtained from an adult man with Graves' ophthalmopathy. Both conserved end residues are part of each CDR3. A D gene is named only where the DNA matches it firmly. Rows give clone size only sometimes, using once, few, many, or a class for an expanded clone.

j_gene,d_gene,v_gene,abundance,CDR3nt,CDR3aa
TRBJ2-5,NA,TRBV5-1,NA,TGCGCCAGCAGCTTACAGGTTGGTCAAGAGACCCAGCACTTC,CASSLQVGQETQHF
TRBJ2-3,NA,TRBV6-5,many,TGTGCCAGCAGTTCCCCGGGTCCCTGGAGAGATACGCAGTATTTT,CASSSPGPWRDTQYF
TRBJ2-7,NA,TRBV20-1,many,TGCAGTGCTAAGTCTTCGGCGGGTTTCTCCTACGAGCAGTACTTC,CSAKSSAGFSYEQYF
TRBJ1-3,NA,TRBV6-6,NA,TGTGCCAGCAGTTATGAGGGAAACACCATATATTTT,CASSYEGNTIYF
TRBJ2-7,NA,TRBV20-1,medium-sized,TGCAGTGCGAACGAAGGGTACGAGCAGTACTTC,CSANEGYEQYF
TRBJ1-2,NA,TRBV7-3,NA,TGTGCCAGCAGCTTAATAGGGGATACAAACTATGGCTACACCTTC,CASSLIGDTNYGYTF
TRBJ2-5,NA,TRBV19,NA,TGTGCCAGTAGTCAAAACGAAGAGGCCCTGTACTTC,CASSQNEEALYF
TRBJ2-7,NA,TRBV19,NA,TGTGCCAGTAGTATGGAGGCAGGGACGACCTACGAGCAGTACTTC,CASSMEAGTTYEQYF
TRBJ1-1,TRBD1,TRBV20-1,many,TGCAGTGCTTCAAGGACAGGAACCAACACTGAAGCTTTCTTT,CSASRTGTNTEAFF
TRBJ2-1,NA,TRBV6-5,once,TGTGCCAGCCAGTATCGGAGCGGGAATGAGCAGTTCTTC,CASQYRSGNEQFF
TRBJ2-7,NA,TRBV13,NA,TGTGCCAGCAGCCCGGACGTCGACGGGTCCTACGAGCAGTACTTC,CASSPDVDGSYEQYF
TRBJ2-1,NA,TRBV19,NA,TGTGCCAGTAGTAAGGGAAACTCCTACAATGAGCAGTTCTTC,CASSKGNSYNEQFF
TRBJ2-3,TRBD1,TRBV20-1,NA,TGCAGTGCTCAAGGGGCAGGGGGCATAGGTGTTATCACAGATACGCAGTATTTT,CSAQGAGGIGVITDTQYF
TRBJ1-5,NA,TRBV2,NA,TGTGCCAGCAGTGTATTCACTCTAGGGCATCAGCCCCAGCATTTT,CASSVFTLGHQPQHF
TRBJ1-2,NA,TRBV20-1,NA,TGCAGTGCTAGAGGCACAGGGAACTATGGCTACACCTTC,CSARGTGNYGYTF
TRBJ2-7,NA,TRBV27,many,TGTGCCAGCAGACCAGGGGAGCGTCTCCACGAGCAGTACTTC,CASRPGERLHEQYF
TRBJ2-3,NA,TRBV20-1,many,TGCAGTGCCCAACCCCCTCCCTGGAATAGCCCGCAGTATTTT,CSAQPPPWNSPQYF
TRBJ1-2,TRBD1,TRBV5-1,many,TGCGCCAGCAGCCAGGAGGGACAGGGGTATGGCTACACCTTC,CASSQEGQGYGYTF
TRBJ2-2,TRBD2,TRBV11-3,NA,TGTGCCAGCAGCTTAGGACTAGCGGAAGGCGGGGAGCTGTTTTTT,CASSLGLAEGGELFF
TRBJ2-1,TRBD2,TRBV7-9,many,TGTGCCAGCAGCTGGGCTAGCGGGATCTACAATGAGCAGTTCTTC,CASSWASGIYNEQFF
TRBJ1-1,NA,TRBV28,NA,TGTGCCAGCAGTCTCCTACAGGGAATGAACACTGAAGCTTTCTTT,CASSLLQGMNTEAFF
TRBJ2-5,NA,TRBV20-1,NA,TGCAGTGCTAGCCAAGGGACGAATCAGCCCCAGTACTTC,CSASQGTNQPQYF
TRBJ1-4,NA,TRBV20-1,NA,TGCAGTGCTAGAAAAGGACTAGCGGGAAAACTGTTTTTT,CSARKGLAGKLFF
TRBJ1-1,NA,TRBV20-1,NA,TGCAGTGCTAGAGTGGTTCGGGAAGCTTTCTTT,CSARVVREAFF
TRBJ1-4,NA,TRBV10-3,many,TGTGCCCAGGCCGGAGGGCATGGTAATGAAAAACTGTTTTTT,CAQAGGHGNEKLFF
TRBJ2-7,NA,TRBV20-1,NA,TGCGGTGCTAGAGAAAAACAGGGGCGGGATGCCTACGAGCAGTACTTC,CGAREKQGRDAYEQYF
TRBJ1-5,TRBD1,TRBV19,NA,TGTGCCAGTAGTATAGTCGGGACAGGGTCGCGTCAGCCCCAGCATTTT,CASSIVGTGSRQPQHF
TRBJ2-1,TRBD2,TRBV6-5,many,TGTGCCAGCAGACCAAGCGGGGGGGTCTACAATGAGCAGTTCTTC,CASRPSGGVYNEQFF
TRBJ2-3,NA,TRBV5-4,NA,TGTGCCAGCATCGGCGGAGGGTCTGCAGATACGCAGTATTTT,CASIGGGSADTQYF
TRBJ2-3,NA,TRBV7-2,many,TGTGCCAGCAGCTTAGACGGTTTCGGGCGAGATACGCAGTATTTT,CASSLDGFGRDTQYF
TRBJ2-5,TRBD2,TRBV28,NA,TGTGCCAGCACCGTCGGGGGGATCCAGACCCAGTACTTC,CASTVGGIQTQYF
TRBJ1-3,NA,TRBV7-2,medium-sized,TGTGCCAGCACATTCCGACGACAGGGAAACACCATATATTTT,CASTFRRQGNTIYF
TRBJ1-1,TRBD1,TRBV7-8,NA,TGTGCCAGCAGCGTAACAGGGGGCACTGAAGCCTTCTTT,CASSVTGGTEAFF
TRBJ2-7,NA,TRBV12-3/TRBV12-4,NA,TGTGCCAGCAACAAGGGGGGTTGGCGGGAACTCGAGCAGTACTTC,CASNKGGWRELEQYF
TRBJ1-1,TRBD1,TRBV19,many,TGTGCCAGTAGTACTAGACAGGGGGGCGCGTTACCGAACACTGAAGCTTTCTTT,CASSTRQGGALPNTEAFF
TRBJ2-1,TRBD2,TRBV7-9,NA,TGTGCCAGCAGCCCCCAGGGCGGGAGGGCCGAATACAATGAGCAGTTCTTC,CASSPQGGRAEYNEQFF
TRBJ2-3,TRBD1,TRBV6-4,NA,TGTGCCAGCAGTGACTCACAGGGGGCAGATACGCAGTATTTT,CASSDSQGADTQYF
TRBJ2-3,TRBD1,TRBV24-1,NA,TGTGCCACCAGTGATCCCCACAGGGGACGCAATACGCAGTATTTT,CATSDPHRGRNTQYF
TRBJ2-3,TRBD2,TRBV7-7,few,TGTGCTAGCAGCTTATCTAGCGGGAGGACAGATACGCAGTATTTT,CASSLSSGRTDTQYF
TRBJ2-6,NA,TRBV2,NA,TGTGCCGGCAGTGAAGGCTTCTCTGGGGCCAACGTCCTGACTTTC,CAGSEGFSGANVLTF
TRBJ1-4,NA,TRBV2,many,TGTGCCAGCAGTGAAAAAGGGGTCTTTAATGAAAAACTGTTTTTT,CASSEKGVFNEKLFF
TRBJ2-6,NA,TRBV4-1,many,TGCGCCAGCAGCCTCGGGACTCCATCAACCAGCTCTGGGGCCAACGTCCTGACTTTC,CASSLGTPSTSSGANVLTF
TRBJ1-3,TRBD1,TRBV20-1,NA,TGCAGTGCTAGATTACAGGGGGCAGTTGGAAACACCATATATTTT,CSARLQGAVGNTIYF
TRBJ1-2,NA,TRBV20-1,many,TGCAGTGCGGGACAACCCCAGGGAGGCTACACCTTC,CSAGQPQGGYTF
TRBJ2-7,NA,TRBV7-2,few,TGTGCCAGCAGCTCGCGGGACAGCGCCTACGAGCAGTACTTC,CASSSRDSAYEQYF
TRBJ2-3,NA,TRBV20-1,NA,TGCAGTGCTAGGACCACAGGGACATCGGATACGCAGTATTTT,CSARTTGTSDTQYF
TRBJ1-5,TRBD1,TRBV2,NA,TGTGCCAGCAGAGACCCTAGGACAGGGGAGGAGAAGGGCAATCAGCCCCAGCATTTT,CASRDPRTGEEKGNQPQHF
TRBJ2-5,TRBD1,TRBV19,NA,TGTGCCAGTAGTATCCCCCGGGACAGGGGCGTCCAAGAGACCCAGTACTTC,CASSIPRDRGVQETQYF
TRBJ2-3,TRBD1,TRBV28,NA,TGTGCCAGCAGTTTACTCGACAGGGGGGCCTCAGATACGCAGTATTTT,CASSLLDRGASDTQYF
TRBJ2-2,NA,TRBV25-1,few,TGTGCCAGCAGTGAATTCCCGGACCATAAGAACACCGGGGAGCTGTTTTTT,CASSEFPDHKNTGELFF
TRBJ1-2,NA,TRBV20-1,NA,NA,CSASAGHRTEAFFGYTF
TRBJ2-7,TRBD1,TRBV7-9,NA,TGTGCCAGCAGCTCCGGGGACAGGGCCTACGAGCAGTACTTC,CASSSGDRAYEQYF
TRBJ1-4,TRBD1,TRBV20-1,NA,TGCAGTGCTAGAGCACCGGGACAGGAAAAACTGTTTTTT,CSARAPGQEKLFF
TRBJ2-1,NA,TRBV9,NA,TGTGCCAGCAGCGTAATAGACGCCGATGAGCAGTTCTTC,CASSVIDADEQFF
TRBJ2-1,NA,TRBV7-3,few,TGTGCCAGCAGCCTAACACGGACGGATGAGCAGTTCTTC,CASSLTRTDEQFF